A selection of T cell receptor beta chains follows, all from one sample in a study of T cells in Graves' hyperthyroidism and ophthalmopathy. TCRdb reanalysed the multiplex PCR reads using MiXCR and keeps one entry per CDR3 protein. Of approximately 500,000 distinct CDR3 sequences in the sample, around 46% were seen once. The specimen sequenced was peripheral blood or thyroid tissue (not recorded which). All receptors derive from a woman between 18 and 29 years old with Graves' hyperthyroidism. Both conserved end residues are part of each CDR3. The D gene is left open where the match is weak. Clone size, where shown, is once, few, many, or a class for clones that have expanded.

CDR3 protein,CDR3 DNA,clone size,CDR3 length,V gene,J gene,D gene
CASSVRVGGTEAFF,TGTGCCAGCAGTGTGAGGGTTGGGGGCACTGAAGCTTTCTTT,many,14,TRBV2,TRBJ1-1,-
CAGNPKGGGGNQPQHF,TGTGCCGGCAATCCAAAGGGGGGAGGTGGCAATCAGCCCCAGCATTTT,-,16,TRBV6-5,TRBJ1-5,-
CASSYDGGADTQYF,TGTGCCAGCAGCTATGATGGGGGCGCAGATACGCAGTATTTT,few,14,TRBV7-9,TRBJ2-3,-
CASSWLGHRREAQYF,TGTGCCAGCAGTTGGCTAGGACATCGTAGAGAGGCCCAGTACTTC,many,15,TRBV12-3/TRBV12-4,TRBJ2-5,-
CAIRSGGAGANVLTF,TGTGCCATCAGGTCAGGGGGCGCCGGGGCCAACGTCCTGACTTTC,-,15,TRBV10-3,TRBJ2-6,TRBD1
CASSRTSRTDTQYF,TGTGCCAGCAGTAGGACTAGCCGCACAGATACGCAGTATTTT,-,14,TRBV12-3/TRBV12-4,TRBJ2-3,TRBD2
CAWTPLGQGNTEAFF,TGTGCCTGGACTCCCCTCGGGCAGGGAAACACTGAAGCTTTCTTT,few,15,TRBV30,TRBJ1-1,-
CASSFRQGRFTGELFF,TGTGCCAGCAGTTTCCGACAGGGCCGATTTACCGGGGAGCTGTTTTTT,many,16,TRBV12-3/TRBV12-4,TRBJ2-2,TRBD1
CATSSEGTRVQMADTQYF,TGTGCCACCAGCAGTGAAGGGACTAGGGTTCAAATGGCAGATACGCAGTATTTT,few,18,TRBV15,TRBJ2-3,TRBD2
CASVLPRGRGNGQPQYF,TGTGCCAGCGTGCTACCCCGGGGCAGGGGGAACGGTCAGCCCCAGTACTTC,-,17,TRBV7-2,TRBJ2-5,TRBD1
CASSASGVRHQHF,TGTGCCAGCAGCGCTAGTGGGGTGAGGCATCAGCATTTT,once,13,TRBV2,TRBJ1-5,-
CSAQREQGNQPQHF,TGCAGTGCTCAGCGGGAGCAGGGAAATCAGCCCCAGCATTTT,-,14,TRBV20-1,TRBJ1-5,-
CASAGLAGADF,TGTGCCAGCGCGGGACTAGCGGGAGCGGACTTC,-,11,TRBV7-9,TRBJ2-5,TRBD2
CSAREQGTSYEQYF,TGCAGTGCTAGGGAACAGGGGACGTCCTACGAGCAGTACTTC,many,14,TRBV20-1,TRBJ2-7,TRBD1
CASSTITGQGRSGANVLTF,TGTGCCAGCAGTACTATAACGGGACAGGGTCGCTCTGGGGCCAACGTCCTGACTTTC,-,19,TRBV27,TRBJ2-6,TRBD1
CASSYRGKGMYYGYTF,TGTGCCAGCAGTTACCGGGGGAAGGGGATGTACTATGGCTACACCTTC,-,16,TRBV6-5,TRBJ1-2,-
CATSRDGTGYTF,TGTGCCACCAGCAGAGATGGGACAGGCTACACCTTC,-,12,TRBV15,TRBJ1-2,-
CASSPSQGRDYGYTF,TGTGCCAGTAGCCCCTCCCAGGGTCGTGACTATGGCTACACCTTC,many,15,TRBV19,TRBJ1-2,-
CAISPHLDRTYEQYF,TGTGCCATCAGTCCGCACTTGGACAGGACCTACGAGCAGTACTTC,-,15,TRBV10-3,TRBJ2-7,TRBD1
CASSGLAFTDTQYF,TGTGCCAGCAGTGGACTAGCGTTCACAGATACGCAGTATTTT,many,14,TRBV2,TRBJ2-3,TRBD2
CAIHRGRTEAFF,TGTGCCATCCACAGGGGGCGGACTGAAGCTTTCTTT,many,12,TRBV6-1,TRBJ1-1,TRBD1
CATRRRDREQETQYF,TGTGCCACCAGACGCCGGGACAGGGAACAGGAGACCCAGTACTTC,-,15,TRBV24-1,TRBJ2-5,TRBD1
CAIMGGLSTDTQYF,TGTGCCATCATGGGGGGCCTCAGCACAGATACGCAGTATTTT,-,14,TRBV10-3,TRBJ2-3,-
CASNLGISGANVLTF,TGTGCCAGCAACCTCGGAATCTCTGGGGCCAACGTCCTGACTTTC,once,15,TRBV7-9,TRBJ2-6,-
CNSDYGYTF,TGTAACTCTGACTATGGCTACACCTTC,-,9,TRBV29-1,TRBJ1-2,-
CASSQGPGPGANVLTF,TGTGCCAGCAGCCAAGGGCCGGGGCCTGGGGCCAACGTCCTGACTTTC,-,16,TRBV4-2,TRBJ2-6,-
CASSLGQPYTF,TGTGCCAGCAGCTTAGGGCAGCCCTACACCTTC,-,11,TRBV7-8,TRBJ1-2,-
CASSPPTGIETQYF,TGTGCCAGCAGCCCACCGACAGGGATCGAGACCCAGTACTTC,-,14,TRBV6-1,TRBJ2-5,TRBD1
CSAPLAGGVVYGYTF,TGCAGTGCCCCACTAGCGGGAGGGGTCGTATATGGCTACACCTTC,-,15,TRBV20-1,TRBJ1-2,-
CASSPTVAGLNSPLHF,-,-,16,TRBV7-2,TRBJ1-6,-
CASSLAGTDERYEQYF,TGTGCCAGCAGCCTTGCCGGGACAGATGAAAGGTACGAGCAGTACTTC,-,16,TRBV7-6,TRBJ2-7,TRBD1
CASSHFTSYEQYF,TGTGCCAGCAGCCACTTCACATCCTACGAGCAGTACTTC,many,13,TRBV14,TRBJ2-7,-
CASSLYGTVNTF,TGTGCCAGCAGTTTATATGGGACAGTCAACACCTTC,-,12,TRBV12-3/TRBV12-4,TRBJ1-2,TRBD1
CSVRTGVGYEQYF,TGCAGCGTTAGGACAGGGGTCGGCTACGAGCAGTACTTC,many,13,TRBV29-1,TRBJ2-7,TRBD1
CSGRGGTGGNEQFF,TGCAGCGGGCGGGGGGGGACAGGGGGCAATGAGCAGTTCTTT,-,14,TRBV29-1,TRBJ1-1,TRBD1
CSILTGYGYQETQYF,TGCAGCATCCTGACAGGGTATGGTTACCAAGAGACCCAGTACTTC,-,15,TRBV29-1,TRBJ2-5,TRBD1
CAWIRQGGTEAFF,TGTGCCTGGATCAGACAGGGTGGGACTGAAGCTTTCTTT,many,13,TRBV30,TRBJ1-1,TRBD1
CSAGSRGGSSTEAFF,TGCAGTGCCGGCAGCCGAGGCGGGAGTAGCACTGAAGCTTTCTTT,-,15,TRBV20-1,TRBJ1-1,-
CASRTSGSRETQYF,TGTGCCAGTCGGACTAGCGGGAGTAGAGAGACCCAGTACTTC,many,14,TRBV2,TRBJ2-5,TRBD2
CAIGGKSAQYF,TGTGCCATCGGAGGGAAGAGTGCCCAGTACTTC,-,11,TRBV10-3,TRBJ2-5,-
CASSWSSYEQYF,TGTGCCAGCAGCTGGAGCTCCTACGAGCAGTACTTC,many,12,TRBV12-3/TRBV12-4,TRBJ2-7,-
CAWSRSLTLNNSPLHF,TGTGCCTGGAGCCGATCTCTTACTTTAAATAATTCACCCCTCCACTTT,once,16,TRBV30,TRBJ1-6,-